Detailed here is one TCR beta chain. Its antigen is currently unknown. Germline V CDR1 and CDR2: PRHDT, FYEKMQ (reference sequence). The CDR3 consists of 13 residues. With 5 bases removed from V and 4 bases from J, the gap between germline ends came to 9 bases. This entry comes from a study of tumor-infiltrating lymphocytes in localized non-small cell lung cancer. Study-level background: Each patient gave resected tumor and non-adjacent uninvolved lung tissue.

General study results and limits: Not all patients were TCR sequenced, owing to tissue quantity. Technical variation could not be separated from intratumor heterogeneity here.

Profiled with immunoSEQ multiplex PCR; TCRdb holds only in-frame clones, not every one. This table has around 13,000 clones, approximately 71% appearing once. What was sequenced was uninvolved lung tissue not adjacent to the tumor. The chain links TRBV13 to TRBJ1-5; D ambiguous. This receptor was taken from a human donor with non-small cell lung cancer. The CDR3 region is CASSARLNQPQHF. DNA of the CDR3: TGTGCCAGCAGCGCCCGACTTAATCAGCCCCAGCATTTT.